This T cell receptor beta chain derives from a study of T cell repertoires in aging, cancer and after chemotherapy. Study-level information: Paired samples before and after chemotherapy came from chronic lymphocytic leukemia patients on fludarabine- or bendamustine-based regimens. Points from the study as a whole: In healthy donors, age-related TCR diversity loss mainly reflected lost richness. In hematological cancer patients, infiltrated lymphoid organs may have impaired thymic emigration or peripheral T cell expansion.

The CDR3 extends over 14 amino acids. V was clipped by 5 bases and J by 4 bases; unmatched bases: 8. From germline, CDR1 is MNHNS and CDR2 SASEGT. Peripheral blood genomic DNA, not sorted cells or RNA, was the template. A note on this clonotype: What it recognizes is unknown. A read error is possible here, since a much larger clone lies one base away.

Multiplex touch-down PCR with TRB-A/B primers amplified rearranged V-D-J TRB sequences. TCRdb used MiXCR to reprocess the multiplex PCR reads, holding one entry per CDR3 protein. The top ten hold approximately 9.3% of the sample, which has around 13,000 distinct CDR3 sequences, approximately 30% seen once. Sequencing was done on a sample of blood. This clonotype was sampled from a human donor with a blood cancer. This chain uses TRBV6-1 with TRBJ2-7, with TRBD1 matching over 7 bases. CDR3 in amino acids: CASSPWTGGYEQYF. CDR3 nucleotide sequence: TGTGCCAGCAGTCCCTGGACAGGCGGTTACGAGCAGTACTTC.